This T cell receptor beta chain originates from a study of type 1 regulatory T cells (dated by TCRdb to the early 2020s). For the wider study: The study characterized an in vitro protocol that generated a Tr1-enriched, alloantigen-specific CD4 T cell product named T-allo10. Patients with hematological malignancies who were receiving allogeneic hematopoietic stem cell transplantation were the group in which T-allo10 was being clinically evaluated.

According to the description, T-allo10 cells that came from the donor were anergic, were specific for host alloantigens, and could carry out alloantigen-specific suppression. The run used an Illumina MiSeq. TCRdb reanalyzed the raw reads on its own, using fastp at Q25 for trimming and MiXCR for clone calling, and kept in-frame beta chains. A single entry per CDR3 protein holds the most common genes and DNA from its merged rows. Counted in this sample were roughly 68,000 distinct CDR3 sequences; around 57% of them appeared once. The ten largest clonotypes hold 7.6% of the sample. As to this clonotype: Its antigen is not yet known. No base quality information exists; no much larger clone differs at one position.

V loses 6 bases of germline sequence and J loses 0 bases, and the interval between the two ends is 14 bases. There are 15 amino acids in the CDR3, from cysteine to phenylalanine inclusive. Only the CDR3 portion is preserved as DNA: 45 bases, with reading frame beginning at the first base. The receptor chain draws on TRBV12-3 or TRBV12-4 and TRBJ2-5, with a weak D call of TRBD1 (5 bases match). The source is a human donor in good health. Source material: cultured T cells, either the whole culture or a sorted T cell fraction (not recorded which). The cell subset or site label of this sample denotes: Tr1-enriched cell product generated in vitro against host alloantigens. The DNA reads TGTGCCAGCAGCCGCCGGACAAAGTACCAAGAGACCCAGTACTTC. This encodes CASSRRTKYQETQYF.